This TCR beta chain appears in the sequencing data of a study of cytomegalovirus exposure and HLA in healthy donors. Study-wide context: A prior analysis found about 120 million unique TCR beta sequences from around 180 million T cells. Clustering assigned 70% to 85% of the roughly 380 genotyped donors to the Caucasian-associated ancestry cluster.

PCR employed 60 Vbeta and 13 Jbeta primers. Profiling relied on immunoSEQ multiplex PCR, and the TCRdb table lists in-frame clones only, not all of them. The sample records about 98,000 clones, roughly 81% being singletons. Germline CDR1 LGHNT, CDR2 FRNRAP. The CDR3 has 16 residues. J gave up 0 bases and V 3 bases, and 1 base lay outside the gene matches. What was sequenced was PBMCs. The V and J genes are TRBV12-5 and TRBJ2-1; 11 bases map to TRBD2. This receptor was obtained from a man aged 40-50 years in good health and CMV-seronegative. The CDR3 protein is CASGFGLAGSYNEQFF. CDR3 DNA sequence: TGTGCTAGTGGTTTCGGACTAGCGGGCTCCTACAATGAGCAGTTCTTC.